This is a list of T cell receptor beta chains from one sample in a study of T cell responses to AZD1222 COVID-19 vaccine. The protocol was immunoSEQ multiplex PCR, while the TCRdb copy is restricted to in-frame clones and leaves out a portion. The table has under 110,000 clones, about nine tenths seen once. Source: peripheral blood, taken 28 days after the second AZD1222 dose. The receptors originated from an adult who received the AZD1222 COVID-19 vaccine. Both conserved end residues are trimmed from each CDR3.

V,J,CDR3
TRBV7-9,TRBJ1-2,ASSLRGSQPRGYT
TRBV4-2,TRBJ2-1,ASSQGWEQF
TRBV28,TRBJ1-2,ASSDGLLYGYT
TRBV2,TRBJ2-7,ASSAGQGAYEQY
TRBV5-1,TRBJ1-1,ASSPRAGGQGSSEAF
TRBV5-5,TRBJ1-2,ASSSDLVGGYT
TRBV19,TRBJ1-2,ATVRDSINYGYT
TRBV11-2,TRBJ1-2,ASSLSSGLPYGYT
TRBV13,TRBJ1-1,ASSPRGGGDTEAF
TRBV6-5,TRBJ2-4,ASSYRRGAKNIQY
TRBV6-6,TRBJ1-4,ASSVRETNEKLF
TRBV18,TRBJ1-1,ASSRQGLNTEAF
TRBV7-8,TRBJ2-1,ASSSPMTSGGSARSSYNEQF
TRBV7-9,TRBJ1-2,ASSLGVGYGYT
TRBV5-1,TRBJ2-7,ASKPDLKGNYEQY
TRBV18,TRBJ2-5,ASSPRGQNQETQY
TRBV5-1,TRBJ2-1,ASSSGQVSYNEQF
TRBV4-3,TRBJ1-4,ASGGGQGREKLF
TRBV10-2,TRBJ2-5,ASSELVGRETQY